The 6 T cell receptor beta chains reported below all come from one sample, sequenced in a study of T cell responses to AZD1222 COVID-19 vaccine. The repertoire was sequenced with immunoSEQ multiplex PCR; TCRdb's copy has only in-frame clones and lacks some. The data show more than 120,000 clones, roughly 91% seen once. Sequencing used peripheral blood, obtained on day 0 of AZD1222 vaccination. Receptors were obtained from an adult in good health.

V usage is TRBV9 and J usage is TRBJ2-5; D unresolved. V lost 2 bases and J lost 2, with 7 bases in between. This CDR3 is 13 amino acids long. Germline V lookup: CDR1 SGDLS, CDR2 YYNGEE. The CDR3 nucleotides read TGTGCCAGCAGCGTCTCAGCGCAAGAGACCCAGTACTTC. Its translation: CASSVSAQETQYF.

The rearrangement links TRBV19 to TRBJ1-1, with 8 bases lining up with TRBD1. CDR3 size: 13 residues. V lost 6 bases and J lost 3; bases outside the gene matches: 3. Germline V gene lookup returns CDR1 LNHDA and CDR2 SQIVND (reference sequence). In nucleotides, the CDR3 is TGTGCCAGTAGGGTGGACAGGGACACTGAAGCTTTCTTT. Protein product: CASRVDRDTEAFF.

The V call is TRBV25-1, the J call TRBJ1-3; D gene uncertain. CDR1 is MGHDK, CDR2 SYGVNS, per germline. With 7 bases removed from V and 3 bases from J, the gap between germline ends came to 7 bases. The CDR3 extends over 12 amino acids. This CDR3 reads CASKGVGNTIYF. For the CDR3, the DNA is TGTGCCAGCAAGGGTGTTGGAAACACCATATATTTT.

This clone has just one count. The chain couples TRBV18 to TRBJ2-7, with TRBD1 as a possible D gene (5 bases). CDR3 length equals 16 residues. V gave up 2 bases and J gave up 1 base, with 15 bases separating them. Germline lookup yields CDR1 KGHSH and CDR2 LQKENI. The CDR3 DNA follows: TGTGCCAGCTCACCAAACCCACCTAGGGGATCCTACGAGCAGTACTTC. Translating gives CASSPNPPRGSYEQYF.

This chain uses TRBV5-5 with TRBJ2-3, with D perhaps matching TRBD1 or TRBD2 (7 bases each). The CDR3 has 13 amino acids. V lost 0 bases to trimming and J lost 10 bases, with 12 bases between them. Germline V gene data show CDR1 as SGHKS and CDR2 as YYEKEE (reference sequence). As DNA, the CDR3 is TGTGCCAGCAGCTTGGCAGGGGGGGAGGCGCAGTATTTT. Translation gives CASSLAGGEAQYF. The full variable domain, its missing parts supplied by reference TRBV5-5 and TRBJ2-3, is DAGVTQSPTHLIKTRGQQVTLRCSPISGHKSVSWYQQVLGQGPQFIFQYYEKEERGRGNFPDRFSARQFPNYSSELNVNALLLGDSALYLCASSLAGGEAQYFGPGTRLTVL.

The chain carries TRBV7-2 and TRBJ2-7, with 9 bases that match TRBD2. The V segment lost 1 base and the J segment 2 bases; nucleotides outside the gene matches: 9. The germline gives CDR1 SGHTA, CDR2 FQGNSA. The CDR3 covers 17 residues. The CDR3 sequence: CASSLEGGSGRPYEQYF. CDR3 DNA sequence: TGTGCCAGCAGCTTAGAGGGCGGGAGCGGGAGGCCCTACGAGCAGTACTTC.